Each of the 6 T cell receptor beta chains below was sequenced from the same sample in a study of beta chain features in type 1 diabetes. These receptors have no identified antigens. Study conclusions and caveats: Shorter TCRB CDR3s, moderately but significantly so, were found in Type 1 diabetes patients in all four CD4+ subsets.

Sequencing targeted expressed TCRB transcripts, as all isolated RNA had been reverse transcribed. Profiled with immunoSEQ multiplex PCR; TCRdb holds only in-frame clones, not every one. The sample lists under 850,000 clones; 13% were seen once. The sequenced material came from naive CD4+ T cells from blood. The receptors derive from a man aged 18 to 35 with type 1 diabetes.

In this sample, this clone turned up a few times. The V and J genes are TRBV5-1 and TRBJ1-2, with D possibly matching TRBD1 (6 bases). CDR3 length: 14 amino acids. Trimming removed 5 bases from V and 8 bases from J, with 19 bases in between. Germline CDR1 is SGHRS and CDR2 is YFSETQ. CDR3 sequence (DNA): TGCGCCAGCAGGCCGGAGAACGACAGGACCGGCTACACCTTC. It specifies CASRPENDRTGYTF.

The J gene is TRBJ2-5, the V gene TRBV9; perhaps TRBD2 as D (6 bases). Germline CDR1 SGDLS, CDR2 YYNGEE. With 3 bases removed from V and 1 base from J, the gap between germline ends came to 10 bases. The CDR3 is 14 residues long. CDR3 amino acids: CASSARGSQETQYF. As DNA, the CDR3 is TGTGCCAGCAGCGCACGGGGGTCCCAAGAGACCCAGTACTTC. Together with reference TRBV9 and TRBJ2-5, the CDR3 gives the full variable domain: DSGVTQTPKHLITATGQRVTLRCSPRSGDLSVYWYQQSLDQGLQFLIQYYNGEERAKGNILERFSAQQFPDLHSELNLSSLELGDSALYFCASSARGSQETQYFGPGTRLLVL.

The chain has TRBV28 and TRBJ2-7; 7 positions match TRBD1. The junction had 7 bases not matched to a gene; V was cut back by 5 bases and J by 3 bases. CDR1 is MDHEN and CDR2 is SYDVKM in the germline V gene. The CDR3 is made up of 14 amino acids. The CDR3 coding sequence is TGTGCCAGCAGTCCCGGGACAGTGAACTACGAGCAGTACTTC. Its translation is CASSPGTVNYEQYF.

This chain connects TRBV2 to TRBJ1-2; D gene uncertain. V was cut by 3 bases and J by 1 base, with 9 bases left in between. This CDR3 contains 14 residues. Germline-derived CDR1 and CDR2 are SNHLY and FYNNEI. The CDR3 protein is CASSDVGINYGYTF. CDR3 nucleotides: TGTGCCAGCAGTGATGTGGGGATTAACTATGGCTACACCTTC.

The table lists this clone with a few counts. The chain has TRBV28 and TRBJ1-2; 7 bases match TRBD1. Losses at the gene ends were 4 bases for V and 6 bases for J; bases not matched to a gene: 8. Germline CDR1 is MDHEN and CDR2 is SYDVKM. The CDR3 spans 14 residues. The CDR3 here is CASSSGTVGDGYTF. As DNA, the CDR3 is TGTGCCAGCAGTTCTGGGACAGTCGGGGATGGCTACACCTTC.

This clone was found a few times. The gene calls are TRBV14 and TRBJ2-1, with a tentative D call TRBD1 (6 bases). The germline V gene encodes CDR1 SGHDN and CDR2 FVKESK. The V and J ends lost 5 bases and 8 bases respectively, with 13 bases between them. The CDR3 contains 13 residues. CDR3 bases: TGTGCCAGCAGCAGACAGGTCAGTGATGAGCAGTTCTTC. The encoded protein is CASSRQVSDEQFF.